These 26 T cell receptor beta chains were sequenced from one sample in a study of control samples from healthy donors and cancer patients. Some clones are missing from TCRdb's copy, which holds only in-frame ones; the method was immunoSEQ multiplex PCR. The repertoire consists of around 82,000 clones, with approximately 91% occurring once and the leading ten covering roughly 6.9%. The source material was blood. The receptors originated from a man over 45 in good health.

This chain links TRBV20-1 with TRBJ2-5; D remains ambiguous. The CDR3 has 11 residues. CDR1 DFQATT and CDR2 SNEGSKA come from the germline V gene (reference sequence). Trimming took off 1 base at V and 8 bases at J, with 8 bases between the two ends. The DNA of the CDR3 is TGCAGTGCTAGAGTCTCCTCTACCCAGTACTTC. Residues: CSARVSSTQYF.

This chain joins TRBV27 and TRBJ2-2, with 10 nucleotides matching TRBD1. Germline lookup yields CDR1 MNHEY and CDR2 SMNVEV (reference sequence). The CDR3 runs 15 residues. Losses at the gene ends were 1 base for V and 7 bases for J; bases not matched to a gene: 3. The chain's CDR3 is CASSLLTGGFGELFF. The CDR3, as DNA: TGTGCCAGCAGTTTATTGACAGGGGGCTTCGGGGAGCTGTTTTTT.

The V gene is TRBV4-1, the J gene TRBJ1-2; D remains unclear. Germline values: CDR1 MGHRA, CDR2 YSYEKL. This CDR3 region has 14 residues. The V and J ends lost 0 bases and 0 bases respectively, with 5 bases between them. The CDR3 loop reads CASSQENTNYGYTF. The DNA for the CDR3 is TGCGCCAGCAGCCAAGAAAACACTAACTATGGCTACACCTTC.

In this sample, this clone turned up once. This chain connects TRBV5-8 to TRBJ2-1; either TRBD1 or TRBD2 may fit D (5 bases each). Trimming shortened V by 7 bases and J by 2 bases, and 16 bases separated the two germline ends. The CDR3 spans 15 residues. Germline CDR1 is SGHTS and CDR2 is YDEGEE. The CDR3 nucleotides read TGTGCCAGCCTTTCGTGGGACCCCACCTACAATGAGCAGTTCTTC. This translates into CASLSWDPTYNEQFF.

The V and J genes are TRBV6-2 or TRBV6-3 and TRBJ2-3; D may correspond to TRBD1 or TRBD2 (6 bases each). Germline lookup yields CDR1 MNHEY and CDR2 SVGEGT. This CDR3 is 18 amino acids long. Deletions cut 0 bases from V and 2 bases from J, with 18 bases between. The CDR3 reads CASSYSHLYGGSTDTQYF. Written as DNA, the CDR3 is TGTGCCAGCAGTTACTCCCATCTTTACGGGGGCTCCACAGATACGCAGTATTTT.

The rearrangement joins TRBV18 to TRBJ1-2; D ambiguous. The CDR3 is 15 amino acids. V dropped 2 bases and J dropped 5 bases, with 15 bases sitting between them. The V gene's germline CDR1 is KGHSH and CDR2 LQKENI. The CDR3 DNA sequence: TGTGCCAGCTCACCAGGGCCCGAACAACAGTATGGCTACACCTTC. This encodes CASSPGPEQQYGYTF.

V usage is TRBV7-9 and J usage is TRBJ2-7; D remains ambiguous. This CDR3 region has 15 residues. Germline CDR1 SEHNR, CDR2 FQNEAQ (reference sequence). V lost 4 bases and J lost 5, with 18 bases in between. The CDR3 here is CASSYEARILDEQYF. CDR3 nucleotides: TGTGCCAGCAGCTACGAGGCCAGGATCTTGGACGAGCAGTACTTC.

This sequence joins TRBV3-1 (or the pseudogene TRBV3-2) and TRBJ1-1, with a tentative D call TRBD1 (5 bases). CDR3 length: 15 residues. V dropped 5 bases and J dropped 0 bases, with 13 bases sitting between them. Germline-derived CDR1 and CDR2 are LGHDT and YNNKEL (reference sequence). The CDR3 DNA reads TGTGCCAGCAGCGTTACAGGATTACTGAACACTGAAGCTTTCTTT. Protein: CASSVTGLLNTEAFF.

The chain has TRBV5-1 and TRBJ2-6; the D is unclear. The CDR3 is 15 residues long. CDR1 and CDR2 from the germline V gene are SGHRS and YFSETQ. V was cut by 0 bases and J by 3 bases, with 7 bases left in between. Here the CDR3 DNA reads TGCGCCAGCAGCTTGGAAGGGAATGGGGCCAACGTCCTGACTTTC. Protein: CASSLEGNGANVLTF.

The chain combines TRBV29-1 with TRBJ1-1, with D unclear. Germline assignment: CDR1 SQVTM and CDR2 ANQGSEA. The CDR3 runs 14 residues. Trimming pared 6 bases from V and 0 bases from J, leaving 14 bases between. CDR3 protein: CSVETPHLNTEAFF. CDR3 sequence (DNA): TGCAGCGTCGAAACGCCTCACCTGAACACTGAAGCTTTCTTT.

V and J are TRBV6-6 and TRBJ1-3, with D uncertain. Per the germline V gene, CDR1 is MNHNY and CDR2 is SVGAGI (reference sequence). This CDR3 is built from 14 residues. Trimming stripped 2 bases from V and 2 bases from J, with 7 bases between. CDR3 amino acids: CASSYEVTGNTIYF. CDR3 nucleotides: TGTGCCAGCAGTTACGAGGTAACTGGAAACACCATATATTTT.

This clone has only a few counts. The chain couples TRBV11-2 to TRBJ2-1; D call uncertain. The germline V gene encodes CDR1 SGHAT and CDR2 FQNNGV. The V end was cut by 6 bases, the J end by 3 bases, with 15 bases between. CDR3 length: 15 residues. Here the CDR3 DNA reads TGTGCCAGCAGTCCCTTCGGTCTTAGCTACAATGAGCAGTTCTTC. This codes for CASSPFGLSYNEQFF.

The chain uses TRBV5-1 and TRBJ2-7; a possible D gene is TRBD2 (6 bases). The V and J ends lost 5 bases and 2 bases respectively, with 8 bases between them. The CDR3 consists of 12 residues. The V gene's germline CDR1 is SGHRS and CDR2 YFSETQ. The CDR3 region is CASSTGAYEQYF. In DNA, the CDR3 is TGCGCCAGCAGTACGGGAGCCTACGAGCAGTACTTC.

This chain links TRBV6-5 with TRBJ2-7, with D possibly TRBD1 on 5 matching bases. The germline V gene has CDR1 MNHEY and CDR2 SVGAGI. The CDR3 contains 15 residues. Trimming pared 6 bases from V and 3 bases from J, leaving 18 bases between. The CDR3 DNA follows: TGTGCCAGCAGCGCTGAGACAGCAACCTTCTACGAGCAGTACTTC. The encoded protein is CASSAETATFYEQYF.

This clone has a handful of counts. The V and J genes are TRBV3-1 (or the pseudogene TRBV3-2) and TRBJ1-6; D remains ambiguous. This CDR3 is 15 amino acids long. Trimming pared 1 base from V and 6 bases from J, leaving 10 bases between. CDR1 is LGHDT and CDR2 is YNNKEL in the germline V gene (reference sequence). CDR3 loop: CASSQGRNLNSPLHF. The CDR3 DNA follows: TGTGCCAGCAGCCAAGGCAGAAACCTTAATTCACCCCTCCACTTT.

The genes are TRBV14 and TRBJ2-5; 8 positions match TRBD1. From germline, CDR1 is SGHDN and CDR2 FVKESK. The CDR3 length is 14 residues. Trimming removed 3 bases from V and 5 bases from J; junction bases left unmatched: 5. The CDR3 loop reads CASSQRRQGETQYF. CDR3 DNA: TGTGCCAGCAGCCAGAGAAGACAGGGGGAGACCCAGTACTTC. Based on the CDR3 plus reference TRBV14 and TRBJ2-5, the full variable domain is EAGVTQFPSHSVIEKGQTVTLRCDPISGHDNLYWYRRVMGKEIKFLLHFVKESKQDESGMPNNRFLAERTGGTYSTLKVQPAELEDSGVYFCASSQRRQGETQYFGPGTRLLVL.

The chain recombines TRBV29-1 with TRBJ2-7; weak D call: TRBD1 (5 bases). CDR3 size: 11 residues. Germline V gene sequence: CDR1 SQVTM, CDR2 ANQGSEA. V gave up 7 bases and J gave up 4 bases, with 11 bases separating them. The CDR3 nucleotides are TGCAGCGCAAGTAGACAGTACGAGCAGTACTTC. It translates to CSASRQYEQYF.

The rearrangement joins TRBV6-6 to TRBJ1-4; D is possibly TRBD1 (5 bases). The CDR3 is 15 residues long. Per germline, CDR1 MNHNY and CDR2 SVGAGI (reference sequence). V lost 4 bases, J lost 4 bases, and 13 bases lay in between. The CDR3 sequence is CASSSRRGGNEKLFF. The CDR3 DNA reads TGTGCCAGCAGTTCTAGACGGGGGGGTAATGAAAAACTGTTTTTT.

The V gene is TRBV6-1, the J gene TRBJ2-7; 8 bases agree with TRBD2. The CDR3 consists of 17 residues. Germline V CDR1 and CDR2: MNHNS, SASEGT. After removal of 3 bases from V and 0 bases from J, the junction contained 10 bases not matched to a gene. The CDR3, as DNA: TGTGCCAGCAGTGAGGGATCGGCGGGGGGCGTCTCCTACGAGCAGTACTTC. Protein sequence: CASSEGSAGGVSYEQYF.

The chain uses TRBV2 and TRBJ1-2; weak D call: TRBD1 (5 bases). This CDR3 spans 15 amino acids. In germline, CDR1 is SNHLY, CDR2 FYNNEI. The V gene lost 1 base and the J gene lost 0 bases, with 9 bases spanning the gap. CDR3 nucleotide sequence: TGTGCCAGCAGTGAAGGGGGCGGAGCTAACTATGGCTACACCTTC. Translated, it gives CASSEGGGANYGYTF.

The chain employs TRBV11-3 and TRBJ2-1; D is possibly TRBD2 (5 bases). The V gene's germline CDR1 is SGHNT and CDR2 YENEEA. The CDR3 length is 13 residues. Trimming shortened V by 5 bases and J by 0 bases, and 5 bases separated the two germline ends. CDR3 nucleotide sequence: TGTGCCAGCAGCCGGGACTCCTACAATGAGCAGTTCTTC. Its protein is CASSRDSYNEQFF. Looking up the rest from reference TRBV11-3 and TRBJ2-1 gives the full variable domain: EAGVVQSPRYKIIEKKQPVAFWCNPISGHNTLYWYLQNLGQGPELLIRYENEEAVDDSQLPKDRFSAERLKGVDSTLKIQPAELGDSAVYLCASSRDSYNEQFFGPGTRLTVL.

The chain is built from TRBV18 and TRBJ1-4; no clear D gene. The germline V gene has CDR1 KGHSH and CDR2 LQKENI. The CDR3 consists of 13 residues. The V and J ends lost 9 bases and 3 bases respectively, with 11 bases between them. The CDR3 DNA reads TGTGCCAGTTGGGCGGCATCTAATGAAAAACTGTTTTTT. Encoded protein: CASWAASNEKLFF.

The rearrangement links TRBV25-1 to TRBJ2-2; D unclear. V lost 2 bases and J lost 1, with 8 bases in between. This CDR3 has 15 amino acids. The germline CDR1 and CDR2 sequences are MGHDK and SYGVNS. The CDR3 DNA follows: TGTGCCAGCAGTGAACAAGCAGGGAACACCGGGGAGCTGTTTTTT. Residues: CASSEQAGNTGELFF.

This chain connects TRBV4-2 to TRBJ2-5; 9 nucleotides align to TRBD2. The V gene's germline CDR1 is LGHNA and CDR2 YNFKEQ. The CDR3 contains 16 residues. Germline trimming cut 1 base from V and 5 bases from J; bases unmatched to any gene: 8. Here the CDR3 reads CASSQAASGVGETQYF. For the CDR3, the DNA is TGTGCCAGCAGCCAAGCAGCTAGCGGGGTGGGCGAGACCCAGTACTTC.

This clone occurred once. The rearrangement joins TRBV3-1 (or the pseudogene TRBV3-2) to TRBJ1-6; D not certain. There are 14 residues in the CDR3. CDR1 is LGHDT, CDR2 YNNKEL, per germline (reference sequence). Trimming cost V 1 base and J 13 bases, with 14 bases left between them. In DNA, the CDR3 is TGTGCCAGCAGCCAAGGGGCCCCCCGTTTTCCCCTCCACTTT. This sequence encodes CASSQGAPRFPLHF.

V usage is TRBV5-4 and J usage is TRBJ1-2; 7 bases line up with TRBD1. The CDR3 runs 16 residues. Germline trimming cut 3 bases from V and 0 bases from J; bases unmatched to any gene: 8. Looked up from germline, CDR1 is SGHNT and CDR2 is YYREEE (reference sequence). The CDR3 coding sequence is TGTGCCAGCAGCTCCTCCAAGGGGGCCACTAACTATGGCTACACCTTC. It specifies CASSSSKGATNYGYTF.